Listed below are T cell receptor beta chains from one sample, sequenced in a study of shared clonotypes between healthy human individuals. The repertoire was sequenced with immunoSEQ multiplex PCR; TCRdb's copy has only in-frame clones and lacks some. The sample lists about 770,000 clones; approximately 72% were seen once. The sequencing input was memory CD4+ T cells sorted from blood. These receptors all come from a young woman in good health. Both conserved end residues are part of each CDR3.

v_call: TRBV19
cdr3_length: 13
cdr3_aa: CASSRTGDTEAFF

v_call: TRBV28
cdr3_length: 13
cdr3_aa: CAIGGQGAGEAFF

v_call: TRBV18
cdr3_length: 13
cdr3_aa: CASSPPTNYEQYF

v_call: TRBV7-9
cdr3_length: 11
cdr3_aa: CASSFWGAEYF

v_call: TRBV9
cdr3_length: 14
cdr3_aa: CASSVGPLTYEQYF

v_call: TRBV6-5
cdr3_length: 15
cdr3_aa: CASTRRQGRTYEQYF

v_call: TRBV6-5
cdr3_length: 15
cdr3_aa: CASSLAGGSSYEQYF

v_call: TRBV2
cdr3_length: 15
cdr3_aa: CASTEAQAGGYGYTF

v_call: TRBV5-1
cdr3_length: 14
cdr3_aa: CASSSRLQGTEQYF

v_call: TRBV5-1
cdr3_length: 16
cdr3_aa: CASSLAPQGAGTEAFF

v_call: TRBV6-5
cdr3_length: 15
cdr3_aa: CASSYRRGSYNEQFF

v_call: TRBV5-1
cdr3_length: 17
cdr3_aa: CASSPPNEREGRREQYF

v_call: TRBV19
cdr3_length: 13
cdr3_aa: CASSIRGGDEQFF

v_call: TRBV6-1
cdr3_length: 13
cdr3_aa: CASVDEGTDTQYF

v_call: TRBV7-9
cdr3_length: 13
cdr3_aa: CASRQGHTGELFF

v_call: TRBV7-8
cdr3_length: 15
cdr3_aa: CASSSTFTGAYEQYF

v_call: TRBV6-4
cdr3_length: 15
cdr3_aa: CASSAGVGGANVLTF

v_call: TRBV19
cdr3_length: 15
cdr3_aa: CASSIRTATNEKLFF

v_call: TRBV10-1
cdr3_length: 13
cdr3_aa: CASSESPGYEQYF

v_call: TRBV6-1
cdr3_length: 14
cdr3_aa: CASTPFSGANVLTF

v_call: TRBV10-3
cdr3_length: 15
cdr3_aa: CAISASTGRASEQYF

v_call: TRBV18
cdr3_length: 15
cdr3_aa: CASSPYSQRDYEQYF

v_call: TRBV6-6
cdr3_length: 14
cdr3_aa: CASSSSGEHQPQHF

v_call: TRBV5-1
cdr3_length: 17
cdr3_aa: CASSLDWGPGLGETQYF

v_call: TRBV19
cdr3_length: 13
cdr3_aa: CASSMGRSQPQHF

v_call: TRBV6-6
cdr3_length: 13
cdr3_aa: CASRQGVGYGYTF

v_call: TRBV11-3
cdr3_length: 15
cdr3_aa: CASSPAVTNTGELFF

v_call: TRBV7-2
cdr3_length: 15
cdr3_aa: CASSLTFSGQETQYF